The present T cell receptor beta chain was sequenced within a study of CD8 T cells in ankylosing spondylitis. V lost 6 bases and J lost 1; bases outside the gene matches: 13. Germline V CDR1 and CDR2: MDHEN, SYDVKM. The CDR3 is 17 amino acids. This clonotype was counted only a few times. The antigen is unknown. MiXCR, applied by TCRdb to the 5' RACE reads, yields one record per CDR3 protein. In the table there are some 290,000 distinct CDR3 sequences, roughly 20% of which are singletons. General study findings and limits: Both synovial fluid and blood in reactive arthritis had previously been reported to carry some motif variants. Seemingly distinctive of ankylosing spondylitis blood was a TCR beta motif formed by eight highly homologous variants. Clones tied to disease were said to be significantly enriched in matched ankylosing spondylitis synovial fluid.

The TCR comes from a male donor with ankylosing spondylitis or in good health (not recorded which). Sequenced material: blood, either unsorted or a sorted T cell fraction (not recorded which). The rearrangement uses TRBV28 and TRBJ2-7; 9 nucleotides align to TRBD1. The CDR3 loop reads CASSRGQGLPFSYEQYV. For the CDR3, the DNA is TGTGCCAGCAGCCGAGGACAGGGGCTACCTTTTTCCTACGAGCAGTACGTC.